This TCR beta chain derives from a study of blood T cells in healthy people across ages. Study results and caveats: Age brought a roughly linear fall in TCR beta diversity measured per million T cells. TCR beta diversity was tightly associated with the proportion of naive T cells. Donor CMV status was unknown, possibly confounding expanded clonotype changes.

This clonotype was recorded a few times. The antigen remains undetermined. Next came a second PCR, run for about 6 to 12 cycles, which used a sample-barcoded 5' primer along with a J-beta primer mix. A single record per CDR3 protein comes from TCRdb applying MiXCR to the 5' RACE reads. The table has 850,000 to 1,300,000 distinct CDR3 sequences, more than 35% seen once. The germline V and J ends were trimmed by 3 bases and 0 bases, with 9 bases remaining between them. CDR3 length equals 14 residues. CDR1 is SGDLS and CDR2 is YYNGEE in the germline V gene. The J gene is TRBJ2-5, the V gene TRBV9, with D maybe TRBD2 (5 bases). This TCR was sampled from an older woman in good health. Sequenced sample: blood. The CDR3 sequence: CASSEDSYQETQYF. The CDR3 coding sequence is TGTGCCAGCAGCGAGGACTCGTACCAAGAGACCCAGTACTTC.